These 24 T cell receptor beta chains were sequenced from one sample in a study of CD4 T cells in relation to SARS-CoV-2 and coronaviruses. These receptors are not linked to any known antigen. Clones were sequenced by immunoSEQ multiplex PCR, and TCRdb holds only the in-frame ones, with some missing. The sample has more than 35,000 clones, about three quarters seen once; the top ten hold roughly 20%. The specimen sequenced was memory CD4+ T cells from PBMCs, cultured in vitro. The receptor set was obtained from an adult with COVID-19.

The chain employs TRBV11-2 and TRBJ2-1; the D call may be TRBD1 or TRBD2 (6 bases each). This CDR3 spans 16 amino acids. V was shortened by 6 bases and J by 6 bases, with 21 bases between the two germline ends. Germline loops: CDR1 SGHAT, CDR2 FQNNGV. This CDR3 is CASSQKIGGPSNEQFF. The CDR3 DNA is TGTGCCAGCAGTCAAAAAATAGGGGGGCCCTCCAATGAGCAGTTCTTC.

This clone was recorded once. V and J are TRBV30 and TRBJ2-7, with a tentative D call TRBD1 (5 bases). The CDR3 sequence is 17 residues long. The ends were cut back, 2 bases at V and 2 bases at J, with 22 bases in the middle. Germline lookup yields CDR1 GTSNPN and CDR2 SVGIG (reference sequence). In nucleotides, the CDR3 is TGTGCCTGGAGTAGTCCTCGAACAGGACCCCGAACCTACGAGCAGTACTTC. Protein product: CAWSSPRTGPRTYEQYF.

The V call is TRBV29-1, the J call TRBJ2-2; D perhaps matches TRBD2 (6 bases). The CDR3 length is 14 residues. Germline loops: CDR1 SQVTM, CDR2 ANQGSEA. Trimming removed 6 bases at V and 1 base at J, with 12 bases between. CDR3 protein: CSVAGSLNTGELFF. CDR3 nucleotide sequence: TGCAGCGTCGCGGGATCGTTGAACACCGGGGAGCTGTTTTTT.

This chain connects TRBV2 to TRBJ2-1; tentatively, D is TRBD1 (5 bases). The ends were cut back, 5 bases at V and 0 bases at J, with 8 bases in the middle. This CDR3 region has 14 residues. In germline, CDR1 is SNHLY, CDR2 FYNNEI. This chain's CDR3 is CASSRQSSYNEQFF. The CDR3 nucleotides read TGTGCCAGCAGTCGACAGAGCTCCTACAATGAGCAGTTCTTC.

The rearrangement joins TRBV3-1 (or the pseudogene TRBV3-2) to TRBJ2-2, with unresolved D. Deletions cut 3 bases from V and 3 bases from J, with 11 bases between. Germline V gene sequence: CDR1 LGHDT, CDR2 YNNKEL (reference sequence). The CDR3 contains 15 residues. CDR3 region: CASSHLQEYTGELFF. Here the CDR3 DNA reads TGTGCCAGCAGCCACCTCCAAGAGTACACCGGGGAGCTGTTTTTT.

The V gene is TRBV4-3, the J gene TRBJ1-6, with D possibly TRBD1 on 5 matching bases. V lost 0 bases, J lost 10 bases, and 13 bases lay in between. The germline CDR1 and CDR2 sequences are LGHNA and YSLEER. The CDR3 has 15 residues. CDR3 residues: CASSQDAQGGSPLHF. The DNA for the CDR3 is TGCGCCAGCAGCCAAGACGCTCAGGGTGGGTCACCCCTCCACTTT.

The V gene is TRBV19, the J gene TRBJ2-7; TRBD2 matches at 13 bases. Germline V gene sequence: CDR1 LNHDA, CDR2 SQIVND (reference sequence). This CDR3 contains 15 residues. The V and J ends lost 5 bases and 7 bases, in that order; junction bases with no gene match: 8. Written as DNA, the CDR3 is TGTGCCAGTAGTGGGACTAGCGGGAACTCAGGGGAGCAGTACTTC. Protein product: CASSGTSGNSGEQYF. Together with reference TRBV19 and TRBJ2-7, the CDR3 gives the full variable domain: DGGITQSPKYLFRKEGQNVTLSCEQNLNHDAMYWYRQDPGQGLRLIYYSQIVNDFQKGDIAEGYSVSREKKESFPLTVTSAQKNPTAFYLCASSGTSGNSGEQYFGPGTRLTVT.

The chain recombines TRBV5-1 with TRBJ2-7; D perhaps matches TRBD1 (5 bases). The length of the CDR3 is 14 residues. Trimming shortened V by 5 bases and J by 0 bases, and 12 bases separated the two germline ends. Germline V gene lookup returns CDR1 SGHRS and CDR2 YFSETQ. The CDR3 spells CASRYGQSSYEQYF. The CDR3 bases are TGCGCCAGCAGGTATGGACAAAGCTCCTACGAGCAGTACTTC.

The rearrangement uses TRBV28 and TRBJ2-1; 8 bases agree with TRBD2. The CDR3 sequence is 18 residues long. With 2 bases clipped from V and 2 bases from J, the junction kept 11 bases outside the gene matches. CDR1 is MDHEN, CDR2 SYDVKM, per germline. This CDR3 reads CASSLLRLALKPYNEQFF. The CDR3 DNA is TGTGCCAGCAGTTTACTCCGACTAGCGCTCAAACCCTACAATGAGCAGTTCTTC.

The gene calls are TRBV5-4 and TRBJ2-3; D is ambiguous. Trimming cost V 4 bases and J 3 bases, with 12 bases left between them. This CDR3 has 14 amino acids. Per the germline V gene, CDR1 is SGHNT and CDR2 is YYREEE (reference sequence). The CDR3 nucleotides are TGTGCCAGCAGCCGTTTTGATCCGACAGATACGCAGTATTTT. Its translation: CASSRFDPTDTQYF.

This sequence joins TRBV5-6 and TRBJ2-7; a possible D gene is TRBD2 (6 bases). V lost 2 bases, J lost 2 bases, and 14 bases lay in between. Germline V lookup: CDR1 SGHDT, CDR2 YYEEEE. The CDR3 length is 15 residues. CDR3 in amino acids: CASSLTGRPAYEQYF. In nucleotides, the CDR3 is TGTGCCAGCAGCTTAACCGGGAGACCCGCCTACGAGCAGTACTTC.

The chain is built from TRBV10-3 and TRBJ2-3; possibly TRBD2 for D (6 bases). Per germline, CDR1 ENHRY and CDR2 SYGVKD. V was clipped by 4 bases and J by 2 bases, with 13 bases between them. This CDR3 contains 15 residues. CDR3 coding DNA: TGTGCCATCAGTGTGGGGGGTTACCTCACAGATACGCAGTATTTT. This sequence encodes CAISVGGYLTDTQYF.

The chain employs TRBV5-6 and TRBJ2-3; possibly TRBD1 for D (5 bases). CDR3 length: 15 residues. Germline loops: CDR1 SGHDT, CDR2 YYEEEE. Trimming shortened V by 0 bases and J by 2 bases, and 10 bases separated the two germline ends. The CDR3 nucleotides read TGTGCCAGCAGCTTGGACAGGTCTTTCACAGATACGCAGTATTTT. It translates to CASSLDRSFTDTQYF.

This chain uses TRBV23-1 with TRBJ2-7; D tentatively fits TRBD1 or TRBD2 (5 bases each). TRBV23-1 counts as an open reading frame of uncertain function. CDR3 length: 19 amino acids. The germline V and J ends were trimmed by 3 bases and 3 bases, with 27 bases remaining between them. CDR3 in DNA: TGCGCCAGCAGTCAGCCGCGTCCAGGGACCAGACATTTGATCTACGAGCAGTACTTC. It yields the protein CASSQPRPGTRHLIYEQYF.

The chain combines TRBV12-3 or TRBV12-4 with TRBJ2-7, with no clear D. The CDR3 is made up of 12 amino acids. The V end lost 5 bases, the J end lost 7 bases, and 12 bases lay between the germline ends. The CDR3 is CASSPTPLEQYF. Written as DNA, the CDR3 is TGTGCCAGCAGTCCTACACCGTTGGAGCAGTACTTC.

This clone came up once. The rearrangement joins TRBV30 to TRBJ1-4; TRBD1 aligns across 7 bases. Germline trimming cut 6 bases from V and 8 bases from J; bases unmatched to any gene: 3. There are 11 residues in the CDR3. The germline CDR1 and CDR2 sequences are GTSNPN and SVGIG (reference sequence). The CDR3 DNA follows: TGTGCCTGCAGGGGGGGCGAAAAACTGTTTTTT. It yields the protein CACRGGEKLFF.

The chain couples TRBV2 to TRBJ2-4; tentative D call: TRBD2 (6 bases). V was clipped by 7 bases and J by 0 bases, with 16 bases between them. Germline CDR1 reads SNHLY; CDR2 reads FYNNEI. This CDR3 region has 16 residues. CDR3 sequence (DNA): TGTGCCAGCATGTACCGAGACGGGGGAGCCAAAAACATTCAGTACTTC. This codes for CASMYRDGGAKNIQYF.

The chain uses TRBV4-2 and TRBJ2-7; D perhaps matches TRBD2 (6 bases). Trimming took 0 bases from V and 6 from J, leaving 21 bases between them. This CDR3 contains 17 residues. CDR1 is LGHNA, CDR2 YNFKEQ, per germline. Here the CDR3 reads CASSQDLSSGYLVEQYF. DNA for the CDR3: TGTGCCAGCAGCCAAGATTTGAGTAGCGGCTACCTAGTCGAGCAGTACTTC.

This clone was seen only a few times. The chain recombines TRBV7-9 with TRBJ1-6; D is undetermined. The V end lost 2 bases, the J end lost 6 bases, and 14 bases lay between the germline ends. The CDR3 totals 16 residues. CDR1 and CDR2 (germline): SEHNR, FQNEAQ (reference sequence). CDR3 coding DNA: TGTGCCAGCAGCTTAATGGAAGGTGGCGGTAATTCACCCCTCCACTTT. Translated: CASSLMEGGGNSPLHF.

The chain recombines TRBV6-5 with TRBJ2-3; 8 bases are shared with TRBD2. After removal of 6 bases from V and 1 base from J, the junction contained 3 bases not matched to a gene. Germline V gives CDR1 MNHEY, CDR2 SVGAGI. CDR3 size: 14 residues. The CDR3 spells CASSTTSGTDTQYF. For the CDR3, the DNA is TGTGCCAGCAGCACGACTAGCGGCACAGATACGCAGTATTTT.

V and J are TRBV2 and TRBJ1-1; 9 nucleotides agree with TRBD1. This CDR3 is built from 14 residues. Germline trimming cut 7 bases from V and 0 bases from J; bases unmatched to any gene: 3. CDR1 SNHLY and CDR2 FYNNEI come from the germline V gene. In DNA, the CDR3 is TGTGCCAGCATGGGGACAGGGATGAACACTGAAGCTTTCTTT. It codes for CASMGTGMNTEAFF.

The V call is TRBV7-6, the J call TRBJ1-6, with D perhaps TRBD1 (6 bases). Between the trimmed V and J ends, which lost 0 bases and 7 bases, there was a span of 10 bases. The germline gives CDR1 SGHVS, CDR2 FNYEAQ. This CDR3 spans 15 amino acids. The CDR3 region is CASSLAGQRNSPLHF. For the CDR3, the DNA is TGTGCCAGCAGCTTAGCCGGACAGAGGAATTCACCCCTCCACTTT.

The rearrangement uses TRBV4-1 and TRBJ2-1, with a weak D call TRBD1 (6 bases). This CDR3 region has 13 residues. Trimming removed 3 bases at V and 10 bases at J, with 13 bases between. Germline CDR1 is MGHRA and CDR2 is YSYEKL. CDR3 in amino acids: CASSHLQGSEQFF. CDR3 nucleotides: TGCGCCAGCAGCCATTTACAGGGATCCGAGCAGTTCTTC.

This chain connects TRBV27 to TRBJ2-7; TRBD2 agrees at 10 bases. The junction had 5 bases not matched to a gene; V was cut back by 6 bases and J by 3 bases. Germline V lookup: CDR1 MNHEY, CDR2 SMNVEV (reference sequence). This CDR3 spans 14 amino acids. CDR3 in amino acids: CASSSSGSRYEQYF. DNA of the CDR3: TGTGCCAGCAGCTCTAGCGGGAGTCGCTACGAGCAGTACTTC.